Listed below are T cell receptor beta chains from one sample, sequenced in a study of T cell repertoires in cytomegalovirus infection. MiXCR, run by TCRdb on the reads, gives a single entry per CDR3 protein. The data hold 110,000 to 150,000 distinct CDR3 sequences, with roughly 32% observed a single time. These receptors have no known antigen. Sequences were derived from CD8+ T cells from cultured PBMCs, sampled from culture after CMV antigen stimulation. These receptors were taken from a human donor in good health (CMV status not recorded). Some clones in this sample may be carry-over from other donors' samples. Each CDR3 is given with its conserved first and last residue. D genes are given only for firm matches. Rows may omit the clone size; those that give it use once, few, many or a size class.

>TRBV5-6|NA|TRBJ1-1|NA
TGTGCCAGCAGCTTCCCGAACACCGAAGCTTTCTTT
CASSFPNTEAFF
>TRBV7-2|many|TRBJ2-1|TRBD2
TGTGCCAGCAGCTTAGGGTGGGGGGGTTACAATGAGCAGTTCTTC
CASSLGWGGYNEQFF
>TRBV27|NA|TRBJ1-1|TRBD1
TGTGCCAGCAGTTTATTCGTAGGGGGCATCGCTGAAGCTTTCTTT
CASSLFVGGIAEAFF
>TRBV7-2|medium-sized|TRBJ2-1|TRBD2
TGTGCCAGCAGCATCACTAGCGGTCCCTACAATGAGCAGTTCTTC
CASSITSGPYNEQFF
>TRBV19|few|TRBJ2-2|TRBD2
TGTGCCAGTAGTACCGGGACTAGAGGCGCCGGGGAGCTGTTTTTT
CASSTGTRGAGELFF
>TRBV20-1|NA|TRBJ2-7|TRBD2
TGCAGTGCTTGGACTAGCGGGGTTGAGCAGTACTTC
CSAWTSGVEQYF
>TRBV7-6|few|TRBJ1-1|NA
TGTGCCAGCAGCCCTCCTGGACTCACTGAAGCTTTCTTT
CASSPPGLTEAFF
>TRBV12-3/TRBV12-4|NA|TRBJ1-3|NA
TGTGCCAGCAGTTTTTTTTCGGGCCCCTCTGGAAACACCATATATTTT
CASSFFSGPSGNTIYF
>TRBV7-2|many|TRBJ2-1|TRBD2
TGTGCCAGCAGCTCCCTCCCGGGGGCGGGGGGCTCCTCGTACAGTGAGCAGTTCTTC
CASSSLPGAGGSSYSEQFF
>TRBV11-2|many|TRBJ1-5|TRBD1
TGTGCCAGCAGCTGGGGGACAGAGACCTATCAGCCCCAGCATTTT
CASSWGTETYQPQHF
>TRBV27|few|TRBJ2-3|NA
TGTGCCAGCAGTTTATTTACACAGGGCGGCACAGATACGCAGTATTTT
CASSLFTQGGTDTQYF
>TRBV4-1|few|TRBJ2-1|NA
TGCGCCAGCAGCCAACCCGGGGTGAATTACAATGAGCAGTTCTTC
CASSQPGVNYNEQFF
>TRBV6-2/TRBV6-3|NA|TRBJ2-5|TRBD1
TGTGCCAGCAGTTATCCCTCCGACAGGGACCAAGAGACCCAGTACTTC
CASSYPSDRDQETQYF
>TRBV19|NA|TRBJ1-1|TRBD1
TGTGCCAGTAGTCTAAAAGGACAGGGCAGGACTGAAGCTTTCTTT
CASSLKGQGRTEAFF